This T cell receptor (beta chain) derives from a study of blood T cell repertoires in COVID-19. Looked up from germline, CDR1 is MNHEY and CDR2 is SMNVEV (reference sequence). The ends lost 6 bases at V and 0 bases at J; junction bases unmatched: 9. The CDR3 is 16 residues long. Generated by immunoSEQ multiplex PCR, the TCRdb table keeps only in-frame clones and is missing some. Of about 250,000 clones listed, approximately 82% are singletons. The sample consisted of peripheral blood. The V and J genes are TRBV27 and TRBJ2-7, with 9 bases matching TRBD2. The receptor was derived from a man at least 80 years old with acute or convalescent COVID-19. The CDR3 bases are TGTGCCAGCAGCCACCGGACTAGCGCGACCTCCTACGAGCAGTACTTC. This encodes CASSHRTSATSYEQYF.